This T cell receptor beta chain was profiled in a study of cytomegalovirus exposure and HLA in healthy donors. Study findings and constraints: Excluded were some V segments that proved indistinguishable, including TRBV6-2 and TRBV6-3. In a later analysis, around 18,000 TCR beta sequences were associated with HLA alleles at 0.05 false discovery rate.

Vbeta (60) and Jbeta (13) primers were used in the PCR. The assay was immunoSEQ multiplex PCR, and TCRdb's table has in-frame clones only and misses some. The sample carries about 180,000 clones, roughly 82% recorded once. The CDR3 is made up of 15 amino acids. Comments on this clone: As yet, its antigen is unknown.

The chain combines TRBV21-1 with TRBJ2-7; the table names TRBD2, a call not compared with the DNA. TRBV21-1 is a pseudogene segment. Sequenced input: PBMCs. This TCR derives from a woman aged 50 to 60 in good health and CMV-seronegative. CDR3 protein: CAIICSGGPQDEQYF. The CDR3 DNA reads as TGTGCCATTATTTGTTCGGGGGGGCCTCAGGACGAGCAGTACTTC.